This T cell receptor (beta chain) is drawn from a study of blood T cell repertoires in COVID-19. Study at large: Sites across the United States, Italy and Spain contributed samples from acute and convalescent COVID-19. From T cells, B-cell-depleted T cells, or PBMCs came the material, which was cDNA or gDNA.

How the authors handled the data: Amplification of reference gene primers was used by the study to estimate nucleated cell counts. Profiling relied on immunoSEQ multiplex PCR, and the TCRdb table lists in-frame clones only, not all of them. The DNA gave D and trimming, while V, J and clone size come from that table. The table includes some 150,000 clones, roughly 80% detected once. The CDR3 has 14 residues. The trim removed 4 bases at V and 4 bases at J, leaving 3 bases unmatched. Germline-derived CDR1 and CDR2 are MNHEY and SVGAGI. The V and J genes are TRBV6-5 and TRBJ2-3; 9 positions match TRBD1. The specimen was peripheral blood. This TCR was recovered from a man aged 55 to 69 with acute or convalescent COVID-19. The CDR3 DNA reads TGTGCCAGCAGTTTACAGGGGGCCCCAGATACGCAGTATTTT. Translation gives CASSLQGAPDTQYF.